The source of this T cell receptor beta chain is a study of T-cell reconstitution after alpha-beta-depleted transplantation in children. Construction of the TCRbeta library involved unique molecular identifiers. TCRdb reprocessed the PCR reads with MiXCR, giving one entry per CDR3 protein. The sample lists about 190,000 distinct CDR3 sequences; over 5.5% were seen once. This clonotype originated in a human donor who donated a stem cell graft to a child with Wiskott-Aldrich syndrome. The material sequenced was PBMCs from the stem cell graft donor, taken from the stem cell graft.

CDR3 loop: CASNEVHDNSPLHF. The CDR3 nucleotides are TGTGCCAGCAATGAGGTACACGATAATTCACCCCTCCACTTT. The rearrangement links TRBV6-1 to TRBJ1-6; D gene unclear. The germline V and J ends were trimmed by 7 bases and 5 bases, with 12 bases remaining between them. The CDR3 is made up of 14 amino acids. CDR1 and CDR2 from the germline V gene are MNHNS and SASEGT.